Presented here are 31 T cell receptor beta chains from one specimen sequenced in a study of blood T cell repertoires in COVID-19. This table comes from immunoSEQ multiplex PCR, and its TCRdb copy is limited to in-frame clones, with some not included. The sample records 300,000 to 400,000 clones, about nine tenths being singletons. The sample was peripheral blood. The source is a woman aged 50 to 60 with COVID-19, enrolled during active disease.

The V and J genes are TRBV18 and TRBJ1-1; TRBD1 aligns across 8 bases. Germline loops: CDR1 KGHSH, CDR2 LQKENI. V lost 4 bases and J lost 5; bases outside the gene matches: 12. This CDR3 contains 16 residues. In DNA, the CDR3 is TGTGCCAGCTCACTAACAACAGGGGGAGGGCGGACTGAAGCTTTCTTT. It yields the protein CASSLTTGGGRTEAFF.

This chain joins TRBV19 and TRBJ2-5; 7 bases match TRBD1. Trimming at V came to 8 bases and at J to 5 bases, leaving 14 bases not matched to a gene. The CDR3 loop spans 15 amino acids. Germline V gives CDR1 LNHDA, CDR2 SQIVND (reference sequence). As DNA, the CDR3 is TGTGCCAGTCAGTCCGGGACAGCAGGTCGGGAGACCCAGTACTTC. Translating gives CASQSGTAGRETQYF.

A few counts support this clone. V is TRBV2 and J is TRBJ1-2, with no clear D. From germline, CDR1 is SNHLY and CDR2 FYNNEI. V was shortened by 7 bases and J by 10 bases, with 13 bases between the two germline ends. This CDR3 is 11 amino acids long. The CDR3 nucleotides read TGTGCCAGCATACCAGAGGCGGACTACACCTTC. It codes for CASIPEADYTF.

The DNA for the CDR3 is TGCGCCAGCAGCCAAGGACAGGGGTACGGCAATGAGCAGTTCTTC. It specifies CASSQGQGYGNEQFF. The rearrangement links TRBV4-1 to TRBJ2-1; 8 bases are shared with TRBD1. The CDR3 consists of 15 residues. V lost 1 base and J lost 6; bases outside the gene matches: 5. The germline V gene has CDR1 MGHRA and CDR2 YSYEKL.

The chain links TRBV2 to TRBJ2-7; 7 positions agree with TRBD1. The CDR3 has 13 amino acids. With V trimmed by 6 bases and J by 2 bases, 4 bases remained unmatched. The V gene's germline CDR1 is SNHLY and CDR2 FYNNEI. CDR3 nucleotide sequence: TGTGCCAGCAGGGGACAGATAACCTACGAGCAGTACTTC. Its protein is CASRGQITYEQYF.

This sequence joins TRBV7-2 and TRBJ1-1; D not certain. With 2 bases removed from V and 2 bases from J, the gap between germline ends came to 12 bases. The CDR3 sequence is 15 residues long. Germline V CDR1 and CDR2: SGHTA, FQGNSA. The CDR3 loop is CASSLLGGDNTEAFF. As DNA, the CDR3 is TGTGCCAGCAGCTTATTGGGCGGGGATAACACTGAAGCTTTCTTT.

The chain is built from TRBV29-1 and TRBJ1-1; 7 bases are a match to TRBD1. Germline V lookup: CDR1 SQVTM, CDR2 ANQGSEA. The length of the CDR3 is 14 residues. With 4 bases clipped from V and 2 bases from J, the junction kept 7 bases outside the gene matches. The CDR3 loop reads CSVVEDRLNTEAFF. CDR3 DNA sequence: TGCAGCGTTGTGGAGGACAGGCTTAACACTGAAGCTTTCTTT.

The V gene is TRBV3-1 (or the pseudogene TRBV3-2), the J gene TRBJ2-3, with D maybe TRBD1 (5 bases). Per germline, CDR1 LGHDT and CDR2 YNNKEL (reference sequence). V lost 5 bases to trimming and J lost 4 bases, with 10 bases between them. The CDR3 has 13 residues. The CDR3 is CASSYEGADTQYF. The CDR3 DNA is TGTGCCAGCAGCTACGAAGGGGCAGATACGCAGTATTTT.

This chain connects TRBV18 to TRBJ1-2; TRBD1 matches 9 bases. From germline, CDR1 is KGHSH and CDR2 LQKENI. The J segment lost 3 bases and the V segment lost 2 bases, leaving 13 bases of the junction unmatched. This CDR3 has 18 residues. CDR3 DNA: TGTGCCAGCTCACCAGCTCCGGGACAGGGACCAGCGCACTATGGCTACACCTTC. Translation: CASSPAPGQGPAHYGYTF.

The V and J genes are TRBV6-6 and TRBJ2-1, with 8 bases fitting TRBD1. This CDR3 spans 15 amino acids. With 6 bases clipped from V and 7 bases from J, the junction kept 11 bases outside the gene matches. Looked up from germline, CDR1 is MNHNY and CDR2 is SVGAGI (reference sequence). CDR3 protein: CASRNGQGGLNEQFF. In nucleotides, the CDR3 is TGTGCCAGCAGAAACGGACAGGGTGGCCTAAATGAGCAGTTCTTC.

The rearrangement uses TRBV13 and TRBJ1-1; D is perhaps TRBD1 (5 bases). Trimming shortened V by 2 bases and J by 9 bases, and 19 bases separated the two germline ends. From germline, CDR1 is PRHDT and CDR2 FYEKMQ (reference sequence). The CDR3 is made up of 15 amino acids. The CDR3, as DNA: TGTGCCAGCAGCTTATTTTATGAAGGGAGGGGAAAAGCTTTCTTT. Translated, it gives CASSLFYEGRGKAFF.

This chain uses TRBV15 with TRBJ2-1; unclear D gene. This CDR3 region has 13 residues. Trimming stripped 8 bases from V and 1 base from J, with 9 bases between. Germline CDR1 and CDR2: LNHNV and YYDKDF (reference sequence). The CDR3 is CATGAASYNEQFF. In DNA form, the CDR3 reads TGTGCCACCGGAGCAGCTTCCTACAATGAGCAGTTCTTC. The variable domain in full, completed from reference TRBV15 and TRBJ2-1, reads DAMVIQNPRYQVTQFGKPVTLSCSQTLNHNVMYWYQQKSSQAPKLLFHYYDKDFNNEADTPDNFQSRRPNTSFCFLDIRSPGLGDTAMYLCATGAASYNEQFFGPGTRLTVL.

This rearrangement joins TRBV3-1 (or the pseudogene TRBV3-2) to TRBJ2-7, with 9 bases aligning to TRBD2. After removal of 0 bases from V and 6 bases from J, the junction contained 3 bases not matched to a gene. The CDR3 is 14 residues long. Germline lookup yields CDR1 LGHDT and CDR2 YNNKEL (reference sequence). The CDR3 nucleotides read TGTGCCAGCAGCCAAGAAGCGGGAGGCGGCGAGCAGTACTTC. Its translation: CASSQEAGGGEQYF.

The CDR3 is CASRTGLIYGYTF. The CDR3 DNA follows: TGTGCCAGCCGGACAGGGTTGATCTATGGCTACACCTTC. The chain is built from TRBV28 and TRBJ1-2; 8 nucleotides align to TRBD1. This CDR3 spans 13 amino acids. V shed 8 bases, J shed 4 bases, and the junction held 6 bases outside the gene matches. Germline V lookup: CDR1 MDHEN, CDR2 SYDVKM.

The chain combines TRBV6-5 with TRBJ2-7; tentatively, D is TRBD1 (6 bases). The ends were cut back, 5 bases at V and 5 bases at J, with 10 bases in the middle. Germline-derived CDR1 and CDR2 are MNHEY and SVGAGI. CDR3 size: 12 residues. The CDR3: CASSRTEDEQYF. Written as DNA, the CDR3 is TGTGCCAGCAGTAGGACAGAGGACGAGCAGTACTTC.

CDR3 protein: CASKRGVLTF. The CDR3, as DNA: TGTGCCAGCAAGCGGGGCGTCCTGACTTTC. V gene TRBV6-5 combines with J gene TRBJ2-6; 7 bases are a match to TRBD2. Looked up from germline, CDR1 is MNHEY and CDR2 is SVGAGI. The CDR3 has 10 amino acids. J was trimmed by 12 bases and V by 7 bases; bases with no gene match: 0.

The chain uses TRBV14 and TRBJ2-7; 7 bases align to TRBD1. The CDR3 has 13 residues. V was pared by 3 bases and J by 6 bases, with 5 bases of the junction left unmatched. Germline CDR1 and CDR2: SGHDN and FVKESK. The CDR3 here is CASSQVNRGEQYF. In DNA form, the CDR3 reads TGTGCCAGCAGCCAGGTTAACAGGGGCGAGCAGTACTTC. The full variable domain, rest sourced from reference TRBV14 and TRBJ2-7, is EAGVTQFPSHSVIEKGQTVTLRCDPISGHDNLYWYRRVMGKEIKFLLHFVKESKQDESGMPNNRFLAERTGGTYSTLKVQPAELEDSGVYFCASSQVNRGEQYFGPGTRLTVT.

This sequence joins TRBV5-1 and TRBJ2-2, with D possibly matching TRBD1 (5 bases). Looked up from germline, CDR1 is SGHRS and CDR2 is YFSETQ. The CDR3 covers 14 residues. The ends were cut back, 0 bases at V and 6 bases at J, with 9 bases in the middle. The CDR3 DNA reads as TGCGCCAGCAGCTTGGGTGGGGCAGCCGGGGAGCTGTTTTTT. Translated, it gives CASSLGGAAGELFF.

V is TRBV27 and J is TRBJ1-2, with TRBD1 matching over 8 bases. Trimming at V came to 7 bases and at J to 6 bases, leaving 7 bases not matched to a gene. The CDR3 is 13 amino acids. Germline assignment: CDR1 MNHEY and CDR2 SMNVEV (reference sequence). Here the CDR3 reads CASTGQGADGYTF. The CDR3 nucleotides read TGTGCCAGCACAGGGCAGGGGGCGGATGGCTACACCTTC.

Notes on this clone: An end of the junction differs from the germline gene, which may be a read error. The chain links TRBV5-6 to TRBJ2-7; D call uncertain. Germline loops: CDR1 SGHDT, CDR2 YYEEEE. The CDR3 length is 12 residues. The CDR3 is CASSLESRAQEF. The CDR3 nucleotides are TGTGCCAGCAGCTTGGAATCGAGAGCCCAAGAGTTC.

The chain recombines TRBV19 with TRBJ2-1; 13 positions agree with TRBD2. The CDR3 loop spans 17 amino acids. The germline gives CDR1 LNHDA, CDR2 SQIVND (reference sequence). Losses at the gene ends were 5 bases for V and 2 bases for J; bases not matched to a gene: 6. In DNA, the CDR3 is TGTGCCAGTAGTCCTGGGGGACTAGCGGGAACCTACAATGAGCAGTTCTTC. Its protein product is CASSPGGLAGTYNEQFF.

The V gene is TRBV7-9, the J gene TRBJ1-1; no reliable D call. This CDR3 has 14 residues. Germline assignment: CDR1 SEHNR and CDR2 FQNEAQ (reference sequence). V was clipped by 3 bases and J by 10 bases, with 18 bases between them. CDR3 coding DNA: TGTGCCAGCAGCTTCCTTAGCATGAACGAGGGAGCTTTCTTT. This encodes CASSFLSMNEGAFF.

The V gene is TRBV27, the J gene TRBJ1-6; tentative D call: TRBD1 (5 bases). The CDR3 totals 12 residues. Trimming shortened V by 5 bases and J by 13 bases, and 12 bases separated the two germline ends. Germline assignment: CDR1 MNHEY and CDR2 SMNVEV (reference sequence). Here the CDR3 reads CASSAQTGPLHF. CDR3 DNA: TGTGCCAGCAGTGCCCAAACAGGCCCCCTCCACTTT.

This chain links TRBV7-6 with TRBJ2-3; 10 bases are shared with TRBD2. Germline CDR1 SGHVS, CDR2 FNYEAQ. V lost 1 base to trimming and J lost 3 bases; unmatched junction nucleotides: 13. The CDR3 is made up of 19 amino acids. CDR3 loop: CASSLVPAGGPMRTDTQYF. The CDR3 DNA reads TGTGCCAGCAGCTTAGTACCAGCGGGAGGGCCGATGCGTACAGATACGCAGTATTTT.

The chain's CDR3 is CASSLQISNTGELFF. DNA of the CDR3: TGCGCCAGCAGCTTGCAGATCTCGAACACCGGGGAGCTGTTTTTT. V and J are TRBV5-1 and TRBJ2-2; no reliable D call. Germline CDR1 and CDR2: SGHRS and YFSETQ. V gave up 1 base and J gave up 0 bases, with 7 bases separating them. The CDR3 has 15 amino acids.

This chain links TRBV12-3 or TRBV12-4 with TRBJ1-4; tentatively, D is TRBD1 (5 bases). This CDR3 has 13 amino acids. Trimming left V 3 bases short and J 7 bases short, with 9 bases between. CDR3 coding DNA: TGTGCCAGCAGTTTCCGACAGACTGAAAAACTGTTTTTT. Its translation is CASSFRQTEKLFF.

The chain recombines TRBV6-5 with TRBJ1-3; D is possibly TRBD1 (6 bases). Trimming shortened V by 8 bases and J by 3 bases, and 17 bases separated the two germline ends. CDR1 and CDR2 (germline): MNHEY, SVGAGI. The CDR3 is 15 amino acids. The CDR3 bases are TGTGCCAGCGCAAGGGGGGGAGGCGGTGGAAACACCATATATTTT. Protein product: CASARGGGGGNTIYF.

The table lists this clone with many counts. The chain recombines TRBV20-1 with TRBJ1-5; perhaps TRBD1 as D (6 bases). CDR3 length: 11 amino acids. Germline V lookup: CDR1 DFQATT, CDR2 SNEGSKA (reference sequence). The CDR3 DNA is TGCAGCCCCCAGGGGTTGAAGGCCCAGCATTTT. It yields the protein CSPQGLKAQHF.

The chain has TRBV30 and TRBJ2-7; 7 nucleotides agree with TRBD2. The CDR3 is 14 amino acids. Germline lookup yields CDR1 GTSNPN and CDR2 SVGIG (reference sequence). With V trimmed by 1 base and J by 7 bases, 10 bases remained unmatched. The CDR3 here is CAWSGTSPTFEQYF. CDR3 coding DNA: TGTGCCTGGAGTGGGACTAGTCCGACTTTTGAGCAGTACTTC.

This chain connects TRBV24-1 to TRBJ2-7; the D is unclear. Germline CDR1 reads KGHDR; CDR2 reads SFDVKD. There are 15 residues in the CDR3. Deletions cut 0 bases from V and 5 bases from J, with 13 bases between. The CDR3 loop reads CATSDLGSSIHEQYF. The DNA for the CDR3 is TGTGCCACCAGTGATTTGGGCTCTAGTATCCACGAGCAGTACTTC.

The J gene is TRBJ1-1, the V gene TRBV3-1 (or the pseudogene TRBV3-2); 9 bases are shared with TRBD1. V shed 2 bases, J shed 5 bases, and the junction held 9 bases outside the gene matches. Germline CDR1 reads LGHDT; CDR2 reads YNNKEL (reference sequence). The CDR3 totals 16 residues. The CDR3 DNA sequence: TGTGCCAGCAGCCAAACACCCGGGACAGGGCGGACTGAAGCTTTCTTT. Its protein product is CASSQTPGTGRTEAFF.